The 27 T cell receptor beta chains listed next were all sequenced from one sample in a study of cytomegalovirus exposure and HLA in healthy donors. PCR employed 60 Vbeta and 13 Jbeta primers. The repertoire was sequenced with immunoSEQ multiplex PCR; TCRdb's copy has only in-frame clones and lacks some. The sample includes over 100,000 clones, 74% seen only once; the top ten take about 2%. The sample taken for sequencing was PBMCs. All receptors derive from a human donor in good health.

A word on this clone: Other DNA sequences in the sample encode the same CDR3. This chain uses TRBV5-1 with TRBJ2-2; 9 bases map to TRBD1. J was trimmed by 7 bases and V by 1 base; bases with no gene match: 5. Germline CDR1 reads SGHRS; CDR2 reads YFSETQ. This CDR3 is built from 15 residues. The CDR3 nucleotides are TGCGCCAGCAGCTTGCGAACAGGGGGCGACGGGGAGCTGTTTTTT. It codes for CASSLRTGGDGELFF.

The chain employs TRBV29-1 and TRBJ1-2; D might be TRBD1 (6 bases). CDR1 and CDR2 from the germline V gene are SQVTM and ANQGSEA. This CDR3 contains 15 residues. V shed 3 bases and J shed 6 bases, with 20 bases lying between them. This chain's CDR3 is CSVDEGRGLGNGYTF. As DNA, the CDR3 is TGCAGCGTTGATGAGGGCAGGGGCCTAGGGAATGGCTACACCTTC.

The V gene is TRBV18, the J gene TRBJ1-2; TRBD1 agrees at 9 bases. In germline, CDR1 is KGHSH, CDR2 LQKENI. CDR3 length equals 12 residues. Germline trimming cut 6 bases from V and 8 bases from J; bases unmatched to any gene: 4. The CDR3 region is CASSRDRDGYTF. The CDR3 DNA follows: TGTGCCAGCTCCCGGGACAGGGACGGCTACACCTTC.

The chain links TRBV19 to TRBJ1-3; possibly TRBD1 for D (5 bases). Germline V gene sequence: CDR1 LNHDA, CDR2 SQIVND (reference sequence). V dropped 5 bases and J dropped 0 bases, with 17 bases sitting between them. The CDR3 is made up of 17 amino acids. For the CDR3, the DNA is TGTGCCAGTAGTCTCCGGACACCCCCCATCTCTGGAAACACCATATATTTT. It yields the protein CASSLRTPPISGNTIYF.

The gene calls are TRBV2 and TRBJ2-7; D is perhaps TRBD1 (6 bases). V lost 7 bases and J lost 2, with 21 bases in between. CDR3 length equals 16 residues. In germline, CDR1 is SNHLY, CDR2 FYNNEI. CDR3 sequence reads: CASIHSGTQPTYEQYF. Written as DNA, the CDR3 is TGTGCCAGCATCCACTCCGGGACACAGCCCACCTACGAGCAGTACTTC.

Points on this clone: The sample has other DNA sequences that encode this CDR3 too. The chain couples TRBV10-2 to TRBJ1-1; 8 positions match TRBD1. Looked up from germline, CDR1 is WSHSY and CDR2 is SAAADI. V lost 6 bases and J lost 4; bases outside the gene matches: 4. The CDR3 has 13 residues. The CDR3 spells CASSVTGGTEAFF. CDR3 nucleotide sequence: TGCGCCAGCAGCGTAACAGGGGGCACTGAAGCTTTCTTT.

This clone came up a few times. The chain combines TRBV19 with TRBJ2-5; no reliable D call. The CDR3 consists of 12 residues. The germline gives CDR1 LNHDA, CDR2 SQIVND (reference sequence). The germline V and J ends were trimmed by 5 bases and 2 bases, with 6 bases remaining between them. The DNA for the CDR3 is TGTGCCAGTAGTGTCGGTCAAGAGACCCAGTACTTC. Translating gives CASSVGQETQYF. Full variable domain (rest looked up from reference TRBV19 and TRBJ2-5): DGGITQSPKYLFRKEGQNVTLSCEQNLNHDAMYWYRQDPGQGLRLIYYSQIVNDFQKGDIAEGYSVSREKKESFPLTVTSAQKNPTAFYLCASSVGQETQYFGPGTRLLVL.

In this sample, this clone turned up once. The rearrangement uses TRBV6-6 and TRBJ2-1; 8 nucleotides agree with TRBD1. Trimming removed 3 bases from V and 5 bases from J; junction bases left unmatched: 6. The CDR3 sequence is 15 residues long. Per germline, CDR1 MNHNY and CDR2 SVGAGI (reference sequence). The CDR3 coding sequence is TGTGCCAGCAGTTATCAGGGGGCGTTGGACAATGAGCAGTTCTTC. Translated, it gives CASSYQGALDNEQFF.

The J gene is TRBJ1-4, the V gene TRBV28; tentatively, D is TRBD1 (5 bases). Trimming cost V 6 bases and J 3 bases, with 8 bases left between them. Germline CDR1 is MDHEN and CDR2 is SYDVKM. This CDR3 spans 13 amino acids. The CDR3 loop is CASRAGPNEKLFF. As DNA, the CDR3 is TGTGCCAGCAGGGCAGGGCCTAATGAAAAACTGTTTTTT.

The chain joins TRBV7-2 to TRBJ2-7; TRBD1 agrees at 7 bases. The V gene end was trimmed by 5 bases and the J gene end by 2 bases; junction bases not matched to a gene: 6. In germline, CDR1 is SGHTA, CDR2 FQGNSA. This CDR3 contains 14 residues. The CDR3 nucleotides read TGTGCCAGCAGCGCCCCAGGGGGAGCCTACGAGCAGTACTTC. Translated: CASSAPGGAYEQYF.

This chain links TRBV28 with TRBJ2-5; 8 bases agree with TRBD1. The J call could be wrong; TRBJ2-7 is a better fit for the DNA end. The CDR3 has 16 amino acids. The germline V gene encodes CDR1 MDHEN and CDR2 SYDVKM. CDR3 protein: CASRWGGGTGAYEQYF. The CDR3, as DNA: TGTGCCAGCAGGTGGGGTGGTGGGACAGGTGCCTACGAGCAGTACTTC.

The V call is TRBV14, the J call TRBJ2-7; maybe TRBD1 (6 bases). Trimming shortened V by 3 bases and J by 3 bases, and 15 bases separated the two germline ends. CDR3 size: 15 residues. Germline V lookup: CDR1 SGHDN, CDR2 FVKESK. CDR3 sequence (DNA): TGTGCCAGCAGCCATCGTCAGGGGTCGGGCTACGAGCAGTACTTC. Encoded protein: CASSHRQGSGYEQYF.

This rearrangement joins TRBV7-9 to TRBJ2-7, with a weak D call TRBD1 (6 bases). V was pared by 5 bases and J by 4 bases, with 18 bases between. Germline CDR1 SEHNR, CDR2 FQNEAQ (reference sequence). This CDR3 is built from 15 residues. Here the CDR3 DNA reads TGTGCCAGCAGCCCCGGGACAAGGGGGACGTACGAGCAGTACTTC. It specifies CASSPGTRGTYEQYF.

The J gene is TRBJ2-7, the V gene TRBV10-1; D perhaps matches TRBD1 (5 bases). In germline, CDR1 is WNHNN, CDR2 SYGVQD (reference sequence). V dropped 3 bases and J dropped 7 bases, with 10 bases sitting between them. This CDR3 has 12 amino acids. CDR3 DNA: TGCGCCAGCAGTGAAGGGGTTGGAGAGCAGTACTTC. Residues: CASSEGVGEQYF.

The J gene is TRBJ2-5, the V gene TRBV29-1, with 9 nucleotides matching TRBD1. The J call may be wrong; the DNA end is better matched by TRBJ2-7. Germline CDR1 and CDR2: SQVTM and ANQGSEA. This CDR3 has 13 amino acids. CDR3 nucleotides: TGCAGCGTTGAAGAGGGGACAGGGTACGAGCAGTACTTC. Residues: CSVEEGTGYEQYF.

V and J are TRBV4-1 and TRBJ1-2, with 7 positions matching TRBD1. The junction had 4 bases not matched to a gene; V was cut back by 1 base and J by 2 bases. In germline, CDR1 is MGHRA, CDR2 YSYEKL. CDR3 length: 15 amino acids. In DNA form, the CDR3 reads TGCGCCAGCAGCCAAGGGGGGACAGTCAACTATGGCTACACCTTC. Translation gives CASSQGGTVNYGYTF.

This clone was recorded only once. The chain has TRBV5-4 and TRBJ1-3, with TRBD1 as a possible D gene (6 bases). There are 15 residues in the CDR3. V was trimmed by 2 bases and J by 3 bases, leaving 12 bases between them. CDR1 is SGHNT, CDR2 YYREEE, per germline (reference sequence). The CDR3 DNA reads as TGTGCCAGCAGCTTCCAAGGGGGGGGTGGAAACACCATATATTTT. Encoded protein: CASSFQGGGGNTIYF.

The chain uses TRBV28 and TRBJ1-5, with 7 positions matching TRBD1. The V segment lost 4 bases and the J segment 6 bases; nucleotides outside the gene matches: 9. CDR3 length: 15 residues. Germline-derived CDR1 and CDR2 are MDHEN and SYDVKM. The CDR3 bases are TGTGCCAGCAGTTCCTTATTTACAGGGGTTCAGCCCCAGCATTTT. Translated, it gives CASSSLFTGVQPQHF.

The V call is TRBV11-2, the J call TRBJ2-7; 7 nucleotides line up with TRBD1. The V gene's germline CDR1 is SGHAT and CDR2 FQNNGV. The CDR3 totals 14 residues. The junction had 4 bases not matched to a gene; V was cut back by 4 bases and J by 1 base. The CDR3 DNA reads TGTGCCAGCAGCTGGGGGACAGCATCCTACGAGCAGTACTTC. It is translated as CASSWGTASYEQYF.

The chain is built from TRBV19 and TRBJ2-7; D is possibly TRBD2 (6 bases). V lost 4 bases, J lost 5 bases, and 18 bases lay in between. Germline lookup yields CDR1 LNHDA and CDR2 SQIVND (reference sequence). The CDR3 extends over 15 amino acids. The CDR3 coding sequence is TGTGCCAGTAGTAGCAACAGAGGCGCGGGGAACGAGCAGTACTTC. Translated, it gives CASSSNRGAGNEQYF.

In this sample, this clone turned up once. Other DNA variants within this sample encode the same CDR3. The gene calls are TRBV25-1 and TRBJ2-7; 8 positions agree with TRBD2. CDR1 is MGHDK and CDR2 is SYGVNS in the germline V gene. This CDR3 contains 14 residues. V lost 5 bases and J lost 2; bases outside the gene matches: 5. CDR3 in DNA: TGTGCCAGCAGTTCCCGGACTAGCCCCTACGAGCAGTACTTC. Its translation: CASSSRTSPYEQYF.

This clone was seen only a few times. The chain recombines TRBV29-1 with TRBJ2-3; the match to TRBD2 covers 9 bases. Germline CDR1 SQVTM, CDR2 ANQGSEA. V shed 8 bases, J shed 4 bases, and the junction held 10 bases outside the gene matches. The CDR3 sequence is 14 residues long. In DNA form, the CDR3 reads TGCAGCTCCCATGAGCGGGGGGTATCAGATACGCAGTATTTT. Its protein product is CSSHERGVSDTQYF.

This chain links TRBV4-1 with TRBJ2-7; possible D gene TRBD2, 7 bases. Germline CDR1 is MGHRA and CDR2 is YSYEKL. V was shortened by 4 bases and J by 5 bases, with 21 bases between the two germline ends. This CDR3 has 16 amino acids. In DNA, the CDR3 is TGCGCCAGCAGCCCTCTTTCTGGGACGGGGGGCAACGAGCAGTACTTC. It yields the protein CASSPLSGTGGNEQYF.

The gene calls are TRBV5-6 and TRBJ2-2; perhaps TRBD2 as D (5 bases). The CDR3 totals 13 residues. V lost 0 bases to trimming and J lost 5 bases, with 5 bases between them. Germline V gives CDR1 SGHDT, CDR2 YYEEEE. The CDR3 region is CASSLERTGELFF. The CDR3 DNA is TGTGCCAGCAGCTTGGAGCGGACCGGGGAGCTGTTTTTT.

The chain has TRBV5-1 and TRBJ2-3; possible D gene TRBD1, 6 bases. Trimming cost V 2 bases and J 4 bases, with 14 bases left between them. This CDR3 is 15 amino acids long. The germline V gene encodes CDR1 SGHRS and CDR2 YFSETQ. CDR3 DNA: TGCGCCAGCAGCTTAAGTAGGGGGAGTTCAGATACGCAGTATTTT. It translates to CASSLSRGSSDTQYF. Supplemented by reference TRBV5-1 and TRBJ2-3, the full variable domain reads KAGVTQTPRYLIKTRGQQVTLSCSPISGHRSVSWYQQTPGQGLQFLFEYFSETQRNKGNFPGRFSGRQFSNSRSEMNVSTLELGDSALYLCASSLSRGSSDTQYFGPGTRLTVL.

This chain joins TRBV30 and TRBJ1-3; TRBD1 matches at 10 bases. CDR1 and CDR2 (germline): GTSNPN, SVGIG (reference sequence). The CDR3 is 17 residues long. The junction had 14 bases not matched to a gene; V was cut back by 3 bases and J by 6 bases. The CDR3 coding sequence is TGTGCCTGGAGGGGAACCGGGACAGGGGCGCCTGTAAACACCATATATTTT. It is translated as CAWRGTGTGAPVNTIYF.

The CDR3 DNA reads TGTGCCAGCAGTTTAGTCGGACAGGGGGCGGTGGGGACTGAAGCTTTCTTT. Translated, it gives CASSLVGQGAVGTEAFF. The chain couples TRBV27 to TRBJ1-1; 11 bases are shared with TRBD1. The ends lost 2 bases at V and 5 bases at J; junction bases unmatched: 10. The CDR3 consists of 17 residues. Germline V gene lookup returns CDR1 MNHEY and CDR2 SMNVEV (reference sequence).